A selection of T cell receptor beta chains follows, all from one sample in a study of vaccination and CD4 T cells after COVID-19. A single record per CDR3 protein comes from TCRdb applying MiXCR to the PCR reads. The repertoire includes roughly 15,000 distinct CDR3 sequences, roughly two thirds of them detected once, and 1% to 1.3% sits in the top ten. Sequencing used CD4+ T cells from blood, obtained after SARS-CoV-2 vaccination. The receptor set was obtained from a human donor who had recovered from COVID-19. Both conserved end residues are trimmed from each CDR3. Fields, in order: CDR3 length, J gene, V gene, CDR3 protein.

>13|TRBJ2-7|TRBV7-2
ASSRMGTNSYEQY
>13|TRBJ1-3|TRBV28
ASSFPGQRGNTIY
>14|TRBJ2-1|TRBV20-1
SARDPLTGVGDEQF
>10|TRBJ2-7|TRBV7-9
ASSPKTDEQY
>11|TRBJ1-2|TRBV30
AWSSVQGAGYT
>13|TRBJ2-5|TRBV6-5
ASSSLQGYQETQY
>11|TRBJ1-5|TRBV20-1
SAQGQGEWSQH
>14|TRBJ2-3|TRBV27
ASSLSRGGSTDTQY
>11|TRBJ1-2|TRBV12-3/TRBV12-4
ASSLSRGYGYT
>11|TRBJ2-7|TRBV4-2
ASSQDLAGEQY
>11|TRBJ1-2|TRBV28
ASSLQGEGGYT
>10|TRBJ1-2|TRBV19
ASQGGYYGYT
>13|TRBJ2-3|TRBV6-1
ASRRTSGMSDTQY
>13|TRBJ2-1|TRBV19
ASSPRRVGGNEQF
>14|TRBJ2-3|TRBV7-9
ASSFPTGAGTDTQY
>13|TRBJ1-6|TRBV7-3
ASSFTDFWNSPLH
>15|TRBJ2-5|TRBV6-1
ASRRTRGTGKFETQY
>11|TRBJ1-1|TRBV7-9
ASSLQRNTEAF
>13|TRBJ1-1|TRBV20-1
SARIPGPKNTEAF
>11|TRBJ2-7|TRBV30
AWRESGTFEQY
>13|TRBJ1-2|TRBV20-1
SARDWGQGTFGYT
>13|TRBJ2-7|TRBV4-2
ASSQDDLSSYEQY